This T cell receptor beta chain was observed in a study of cytomegalovirus exposure and HLA in healthy donors. The V gene's germline CDR1 is SQVTM and CDR2 ANQGSEA. The CDR3 extends over 16 amino acids. The V segment lost 1 base and the J segment 0 bases; nucleotides outside the gene matches: 4. Samples came from healthy bone marrow donors. Primers included in the PCR were 60 Vbeta and 13 Jbeta primers. Here immunoSEQ multiplex PCR was the method, and the copy in TCRdb shows in-frame clones only, minus some. The top ten hold about 1.7% of the sample, which has 100,000 to 150,000 clones, just under 80% seen once.

The rearrangement links TRBV29-1 to TRBJ2-1, with 9 bases fitting TRBD1. The receptor was isolated from a woman in her 40s in good health and CMV-seronegative. Sequencing was performed on PBMCs. CDR3 bases: TGCAGCGTTGAAGGAGCGGACAGGGGCTCCTACAATGAGCAGTTCTTC. Translating gives CSVEGADRGSYNEQFF.